This TCR beta chain was sequenced in a study of CD8+ T cells in alopecia areata. On the study more broadly: Severity among treated patients was scored by the percentage of scalp area affected.

Treatment here: oral pan-JAK inhibitor, 5-10 mg twice daily. PBMCs provided sorted CD4+ and CD8+ T cells. RNA, once extracted, was reverse transcribed into cDNA for use as the sequencing template. Using immunoSEQ multiplex PCR, the repertoire was profiled, and TCRdb retains in-frame clones only, with some absent. This table holds 150,000 to 200,000 clones, about 60% found once. This TCR derives from a human donor with alopecia areata. Specimen: CD8+ T cells sorted from blood, collected at week 24, from a patient treated with tofacitinib.

CDR3 amino acids: CASSFPGSGEGTQYF. The DNA for the CDR3 is TGTGCCAGCAGCTTCCCTGGTAGCGGGGAGGGGACCCAGTACTTC. The chain is built from TRBV7-8 and TRBJ2-5, with 8 positions matching TRBD2. V shed 3 bases and J 7 bases; nucleotides not matched to a gene: 10. The CDR3 contains 15 residues. Per the germline V gene, CDR1 is SGHVS and CDR2 is FQNEAQ.